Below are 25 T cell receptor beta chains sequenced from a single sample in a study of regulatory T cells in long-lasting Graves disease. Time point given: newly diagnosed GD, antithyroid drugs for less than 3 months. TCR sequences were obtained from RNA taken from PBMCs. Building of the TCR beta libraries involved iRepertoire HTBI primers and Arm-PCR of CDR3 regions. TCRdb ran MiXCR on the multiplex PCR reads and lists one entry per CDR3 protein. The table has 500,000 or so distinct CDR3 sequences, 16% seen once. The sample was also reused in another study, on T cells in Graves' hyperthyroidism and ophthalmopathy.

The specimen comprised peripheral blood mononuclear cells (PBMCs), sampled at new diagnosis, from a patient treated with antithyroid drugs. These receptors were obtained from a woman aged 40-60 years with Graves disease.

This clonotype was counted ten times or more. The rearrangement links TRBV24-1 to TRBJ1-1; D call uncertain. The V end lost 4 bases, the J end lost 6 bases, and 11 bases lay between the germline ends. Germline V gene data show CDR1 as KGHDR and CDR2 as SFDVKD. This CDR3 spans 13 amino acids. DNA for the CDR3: TGTGCCACCAGTGAGACCTACGGGGCTGAAGCTTTCTTT. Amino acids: CATSETYGAEAFF.

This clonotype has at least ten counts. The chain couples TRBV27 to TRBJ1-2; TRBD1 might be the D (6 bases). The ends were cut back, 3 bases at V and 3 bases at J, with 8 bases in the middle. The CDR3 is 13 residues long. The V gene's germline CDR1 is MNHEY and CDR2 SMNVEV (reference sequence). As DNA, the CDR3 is TGTGCCAGCAGTTTTTACAGGGACTATGGCTACACCTTC. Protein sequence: CASSFYRDYGYTF.

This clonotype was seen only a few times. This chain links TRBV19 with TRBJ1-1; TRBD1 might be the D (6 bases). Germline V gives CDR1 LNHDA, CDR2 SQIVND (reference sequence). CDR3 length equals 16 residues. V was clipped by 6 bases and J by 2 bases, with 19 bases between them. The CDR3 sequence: CASSTPFGQTNTEAFF. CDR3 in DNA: TGTGCCAGTAGCACGCCCTTCGGACAGACTAACACTGAAGCTTTCTTT.

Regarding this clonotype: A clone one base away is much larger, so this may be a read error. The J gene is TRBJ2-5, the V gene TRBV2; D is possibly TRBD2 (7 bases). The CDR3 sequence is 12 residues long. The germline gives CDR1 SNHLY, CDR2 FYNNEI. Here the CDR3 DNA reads TGTGCCAGCAGACGAGGGGGGGATGAGCAGTCCTTC. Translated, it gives CASRRGGDEQSF.

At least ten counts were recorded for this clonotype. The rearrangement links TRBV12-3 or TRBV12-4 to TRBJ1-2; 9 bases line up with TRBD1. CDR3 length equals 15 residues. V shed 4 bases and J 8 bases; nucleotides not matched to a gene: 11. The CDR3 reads CASSSWDREGQGYTF. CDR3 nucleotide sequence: TGTGCCAGCAGTTCCTGGGACAGGGAGGGCCAAGGCTACACCTTC.

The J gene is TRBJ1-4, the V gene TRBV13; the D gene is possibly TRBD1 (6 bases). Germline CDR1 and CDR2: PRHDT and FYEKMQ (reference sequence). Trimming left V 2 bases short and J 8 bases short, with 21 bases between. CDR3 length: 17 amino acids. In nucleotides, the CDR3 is TGTGCCAGCAGCTTACGTCCCCGGGGACTAAGGGGGGAAAAACTGTTTTTT. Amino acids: CASSLRPRGLRGEKLFF.

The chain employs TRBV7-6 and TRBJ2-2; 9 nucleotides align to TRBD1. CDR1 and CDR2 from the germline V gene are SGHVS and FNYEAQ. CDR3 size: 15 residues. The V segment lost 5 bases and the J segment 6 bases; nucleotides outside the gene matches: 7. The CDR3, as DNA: TGTGCCAGCAGCCCCGGGACAGGGCACGCCGGGGAGCTGTTTTTT. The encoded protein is CASSPGTGHAGELFF.

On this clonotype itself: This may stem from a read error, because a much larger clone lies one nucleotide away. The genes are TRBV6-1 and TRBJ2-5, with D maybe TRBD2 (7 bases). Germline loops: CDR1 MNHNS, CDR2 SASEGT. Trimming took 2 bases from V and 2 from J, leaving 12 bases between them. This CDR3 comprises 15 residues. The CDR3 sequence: CASSEWGGTQETQYF. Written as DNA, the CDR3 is TGTGCCAGCAGTGAATGGGGGGGCACACAAGAGACCCAGTACTTC.

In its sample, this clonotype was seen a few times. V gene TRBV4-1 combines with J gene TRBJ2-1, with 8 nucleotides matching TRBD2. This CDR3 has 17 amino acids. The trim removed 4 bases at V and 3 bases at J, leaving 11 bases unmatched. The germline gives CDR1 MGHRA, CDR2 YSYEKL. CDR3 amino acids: CASSPLGERGNYNEQFF. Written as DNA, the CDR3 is TGCGCCAGCAGCCCCCTGGGGGAGCGGGGGAACTACAATGAGCAGTTCTTC.

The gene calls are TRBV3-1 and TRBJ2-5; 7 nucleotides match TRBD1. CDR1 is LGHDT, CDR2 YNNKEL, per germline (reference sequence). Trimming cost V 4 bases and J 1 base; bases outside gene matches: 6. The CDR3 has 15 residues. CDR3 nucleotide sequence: TGTGCCAGCAGCCTGCTGGACAGGCGCCAAGAGACCCAGTACTTC. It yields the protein CASSLLDRRQETQYF.

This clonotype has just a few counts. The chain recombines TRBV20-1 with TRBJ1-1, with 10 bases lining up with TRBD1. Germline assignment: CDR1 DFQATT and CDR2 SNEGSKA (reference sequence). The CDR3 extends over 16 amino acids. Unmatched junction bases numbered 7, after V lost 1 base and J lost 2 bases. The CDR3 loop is CSARAAGQGSNTEAFF. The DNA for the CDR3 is TGCAGTGCTAGAGCGGCGGGACAGGGGAGCAACACTGAAGCTTTCTTT.

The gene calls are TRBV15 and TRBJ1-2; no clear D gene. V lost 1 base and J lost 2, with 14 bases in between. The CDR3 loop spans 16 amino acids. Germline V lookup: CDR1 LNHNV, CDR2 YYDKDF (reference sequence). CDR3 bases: TGTGCCACCAGCAGAGCCCGGGCCCATGCCAACTATGGCTACACCTTC. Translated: CATSRARAHANYGYTF.

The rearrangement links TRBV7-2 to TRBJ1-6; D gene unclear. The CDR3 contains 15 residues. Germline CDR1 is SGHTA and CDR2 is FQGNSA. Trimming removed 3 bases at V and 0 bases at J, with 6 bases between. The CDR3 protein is CASSFTGSYNSPLHF. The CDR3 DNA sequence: TGTGCCAGCAGCTTCACGGGCTCCTATAATTCACCCCTCCACTTT.

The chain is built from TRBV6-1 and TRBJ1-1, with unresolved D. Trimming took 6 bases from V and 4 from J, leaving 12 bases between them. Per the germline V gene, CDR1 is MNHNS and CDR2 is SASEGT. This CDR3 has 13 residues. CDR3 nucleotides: TGTGCCAGCAGGGCCCGTGGGAGCACTGAAGCTTTCTTT. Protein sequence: CASRARGSTEAFF.

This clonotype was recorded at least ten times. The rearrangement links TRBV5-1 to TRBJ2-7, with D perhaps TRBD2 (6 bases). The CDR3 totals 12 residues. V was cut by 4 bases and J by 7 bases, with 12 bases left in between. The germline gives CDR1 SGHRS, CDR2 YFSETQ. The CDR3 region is CASSVTGGEQYF. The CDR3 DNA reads TGCGCCAGCAGCGTGACTGGAGGGGAGCAGTACTTC.

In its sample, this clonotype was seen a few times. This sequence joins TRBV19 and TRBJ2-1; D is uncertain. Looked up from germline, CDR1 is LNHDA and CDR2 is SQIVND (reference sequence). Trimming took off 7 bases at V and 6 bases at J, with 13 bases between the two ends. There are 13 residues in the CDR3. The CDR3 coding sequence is TGTGCCAGTACCCGAGGTCGGCCCAATGAGCAGTTCTTC. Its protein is CASTRGRPNEQFF.

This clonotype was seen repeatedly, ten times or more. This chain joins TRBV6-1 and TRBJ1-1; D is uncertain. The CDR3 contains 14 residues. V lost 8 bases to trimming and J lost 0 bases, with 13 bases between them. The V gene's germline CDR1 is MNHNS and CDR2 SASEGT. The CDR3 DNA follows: TGTGCCAGCTATCAACCATACATGAACACTGAAGCTTTCTTT. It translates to CASYQPYMNTEAFF.

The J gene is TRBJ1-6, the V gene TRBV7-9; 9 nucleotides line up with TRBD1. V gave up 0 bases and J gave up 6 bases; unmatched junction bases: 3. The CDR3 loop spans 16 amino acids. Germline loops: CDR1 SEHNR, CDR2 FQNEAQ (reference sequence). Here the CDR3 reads CASSLATGGGNSPLHF. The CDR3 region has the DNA TGTGCCAGCAGCTTAGCGACAGGGGGAGGTAATTCACCCCTCCACTTT.

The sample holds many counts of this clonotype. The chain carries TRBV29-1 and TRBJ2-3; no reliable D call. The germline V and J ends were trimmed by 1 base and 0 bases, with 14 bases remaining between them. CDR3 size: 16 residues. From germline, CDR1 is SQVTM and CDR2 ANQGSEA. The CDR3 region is CSVEGAAAASTDTQYF. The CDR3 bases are TGCAGCGTTGAAGGGGCGGCCGCCGCGAGCACAGATACGCAGTATTTT.

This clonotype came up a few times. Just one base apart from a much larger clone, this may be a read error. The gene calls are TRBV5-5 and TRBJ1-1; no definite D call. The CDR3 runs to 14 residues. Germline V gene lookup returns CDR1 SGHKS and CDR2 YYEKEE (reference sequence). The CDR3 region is CASGLQTMNTEAFF. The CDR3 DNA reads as TGTGCCAGCGGCTTACAAACGATGAACACTGAAGCTTTCTTT. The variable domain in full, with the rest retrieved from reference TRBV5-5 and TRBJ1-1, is DAGVTQSPTHLIKTRGQQVTLRCSPISGHKSVSWYQQVLGQGPQFIFQYYEKEERGRGNFPDRFSARQFPNYSSELNVNALLLGDSALYLCASGLQTMNTEAFFGQGTRLTVV.

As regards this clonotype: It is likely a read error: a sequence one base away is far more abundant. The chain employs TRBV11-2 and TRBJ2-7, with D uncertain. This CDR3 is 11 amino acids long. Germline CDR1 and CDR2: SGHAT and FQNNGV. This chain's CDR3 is CASSASYERYF. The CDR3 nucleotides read TGTGCCAGCAGCGCCTCCTACGAGCGGTACTTC.

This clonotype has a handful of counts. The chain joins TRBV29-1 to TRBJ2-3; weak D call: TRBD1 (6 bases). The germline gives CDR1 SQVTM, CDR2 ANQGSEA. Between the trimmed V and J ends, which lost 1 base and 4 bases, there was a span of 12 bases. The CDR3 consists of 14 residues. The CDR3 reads CSVEGRGPSDTQYF. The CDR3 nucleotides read TGCAGCGTTGAAGGCAGGGGACCGTCAGATACGCAGTATTTT.

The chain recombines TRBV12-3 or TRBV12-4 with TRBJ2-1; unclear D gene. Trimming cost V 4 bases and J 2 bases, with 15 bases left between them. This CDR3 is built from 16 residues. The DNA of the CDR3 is TGTGCCAGCAGTTCCCCCTTGGTGGCTCCCTACAATGAGCAGTTCTTC. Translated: CASSSPLVAPYNEQFF.

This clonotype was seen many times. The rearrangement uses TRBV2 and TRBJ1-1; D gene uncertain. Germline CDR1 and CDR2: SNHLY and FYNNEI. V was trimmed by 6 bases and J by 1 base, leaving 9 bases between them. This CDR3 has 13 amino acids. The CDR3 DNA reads TGTGCCAGCAGGCCCTGGGGGAACACTGAAGCTTTCTTT. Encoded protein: CASRPWGNTEAFF.

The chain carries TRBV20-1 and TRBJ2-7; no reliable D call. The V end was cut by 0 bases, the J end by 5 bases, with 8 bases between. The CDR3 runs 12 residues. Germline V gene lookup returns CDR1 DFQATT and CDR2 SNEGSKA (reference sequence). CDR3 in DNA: TGCAGTGCTAGAGATAGTGGAGACGAGCAGTACTTC. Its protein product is CSARDSGDEQYF.